The 10 T cell receptor beta chains below were found in one sample sequenced in a study of blood T cell repertoires in COVID-19. Using immunoSEQ multiplex PCR, the repertoire was profiled, and TCRdb retains in-frame clones only, with some absent. The sample shows some 190,000 clones, just under 85% of them seen only once. The sequencing input was peripheral blood. All receptors derive from a woman aged 70-85 years with active or convalescent COVID-19.

This chain uses TRBV2 with TRBJ2-1; possible D gene TRBD2, 5 bases. V shed 3 bases and J shed 7 bases, with 19 bases lying between them. Germline-derived CDR1 and CDR2 are SNHLY and FYNNEI. The CDR3 is made up of 16 amino acids. The CDR3 DNA sequence: TGTGCCAGCAGTGACCCGACTACTTACTTAGAGAATGAGCAGTTCTTC. Amino acids: CASSDPTTYLENEQFF.

The chain is built from TRBV23-1 and TRBJ1-1; D ambiguous. TRBV23-1 is labeled an ORF, and its function is uncertain. This CDR3 is built from 14 residues. V was clipped by 6 bases and J by 7 bases, with 18 bases between them. CDR3 sequence (DNA): TGCGCCAGCAGCCTCAAGAACGTACACCTTGAAGCTTTCTTT. Translated: CASSLKNVHLEAFF.

The chain carries TRBV5-4 and TRBJ1-1, with 11 positions matching TRBD1. The CDR3 contains 13 residues. After removal of 4 bases from V and 11 bases from J, the junction contained 7 bases not matched to a gene. In germline, CDR1 is SGHNT, CDR2 YYREEE (reference sequence). CDR3 protein: CASSMRDRGDAFF. CDR3 in DNA: TGTGCCAGCAGCATGAGGGACAGGGGGGACGCTTTCTTT.

The CDR3 sequence: CASSLQGGRYNEQFF. In nucleotides, the CDR3 is TGTGCCAGTAGTTTACAGGGGGGTCGGTACAATGAGCAGTTCTTC. V gene TRBV19 combines with J gene TRBJ2-1, with 8 bases identical to TRBD1. The length of the CDR3 is 15 residues. CDR1 is LNHDA, CDR2 SQIVND, per germline (reference sequence). The V and J ends lost 5 bases and 4 bases, in that order; junction bases with no gene match: 7.

This sequence joins TRBV28 and TRBJ2-1; 7 nucleotides match TRBD2. The CDR3 spans 16 residues. Per germline, CDR1 MDHEN and CDR2 SYDVKM. V lost 4 bases to trimming and J lost 4 bases; unmatched junction nucleotides: 10. CDR3 DNA: TGTGCCAGCAGTTCGTCTGCGGGAGCGATATACAATGAGCAGTTCTTC. It yields the protein CASSSSAGAIYNEQFF.

J is TRBJ1-1 and V is TRBV27; possibly TRBD1 for D (6 bases). The CDR3 totals 16 residues. The ends were cut back, 5 bases at V and 4 bases at J, with 20 bases in the middle. CDR1 MNHEY and CDR2 SMNVEV come from the germline V gene (reference sequence). This chain's CDR3 is CASSPGTPARGTEAFF. The CDR3 bases are TGTGCCAGCAGTCCGGGGACACCAGCTAGAGGCACTGAAGCTTTCTTT.

The chain carries TRBV20-1 and TRBJ2-5, with a tentative D call TRBD1 (6 bases). The CDR3 runs to 15 residues. CDR1 DFQATT and CDR2 SNEGSKA come from the germline V gene (reference sequence). V was pared by 3 bases and J by 2 bases, with 16 bases between. The CDR3 region has the DNA TGCAGTGCTAGTCTGTGGCAGGGGCCACAAGAGACCCAGTACTTC. This gives the protein CSASLWQGPQETQYF.

In DNA form, the CDR3 reads TGTGCCAGCAGCTACGGGTCTAACAATGAGCAGTTCTTC. It encodes CASSYGSNNEQFF. This chain links TRBV5-4 with TRBJ2-1; D unresolved. The CDR3 runs to 13 residues. V shed 3 bases and J shed 5 bases, with 9 bases lying between them. Looked up from germline, CDR1 is SGHNT and CDR2 is YYREEE (reference sequence). The complete variable domain, with remaining parts taken from reference TRBV5-4 and TRBJ2-1, reads ETGVTQSPTHLIKTRGQQVTLRCSSQSGHNTVSWYQQALGQGPQFIFQYYREEENGRGNFPPRFSGLQFPNYSSELNVNALELDDSALYLCASSYGSNNEQFFGPGTRLTVL.

The V gene is TRBV5-1, the J gene TRBJ2-2, with D hard to call. The V and J ends lost 2 bases and 5 bases respectively, with 13 bases between them. Germline CDR1 reads SGHRS; CDR2 reads YFSETQ. This CDR3 is built from 15 residues. The chain's CDR3 is CASSLNTIGTGELFF. CDR3 DNA: TGCGCCAGCAGCTTAAACACCATCGGGACCGGGGAGCTGTTTTTT.

This chain joins TRBV14 and TRBJ2-3; TRBD2 matches at 7 bases. CDR3 length equals 14 residues. The germline CDR1 and CDR2 sequences are SGHDN and FVKESK. Trimming removed 3 bases from V and 9 bases from J; junction bases left unmatched: 9. The CDR3 nucleotides are TGTGCCAGCAGCCAGGGGAGGGCCGGCAGAACGCAGTATTTT. Its protein is CASSQGRAGRTQYF.